A selection of T cell receptor beta chains follows, all from one sample in a study of beta chain features in type 1 diabetes. The protocol was immunoSEQ multiplex PCR, while the TCRdb copy is restricted to in-frame clones and leaves out a portion. The sample shows about 650,000 clones, over 10% of them seen only once. Sequences were obtained from naive CD4+ T cells from blood. These TCRs come from a man younger than 45 with type 1 diabetes. The conserved cysteine and the conserved F or W are not part of the CDR3 here. Size values are once, few and many counts, or a class for expanded clones, and some rows have none.

abundance: -; v_gene: TRBV5-1; j_gene: TRBJ2-7; CDR3aa: ASSPSDGVYEQY
abundance: few; v_gene: TRBV28; j_gene: TRBJ1-2; CDR3aa: ASSWADYGYT
abundance: -; v_gene: TRBV7-6; j_gene: TRBJ1-4; CDR3aa: ASSSWEQGGEKLF
abundance: few; v_gene: TRBV4-3; j_gene: TRBJ2-2; CDR3aa: ASSQGPRGHTGELF
abundance: few; v_gene: TRBV7-2; j_gene: TRBJ1-2; CDR3aa: ASSFQGGNGYT
abundance: few; v_gene: TRBV9; j_gene: TRBJ2-3; CDR3aa: ASSPSSTTGFRTQY
abundance: -; v_gene: TRBV11-3; j_gene: TRBJ1-1; CDR3aa: ASSFNRGRTEAF
abundance: few; v_gene: TRBV9; j_gene: TRBJ2-7; CDR3aa: ASSVAQSSYEQY
abundance: few; v_gene: TRBV9; j_gene: TRBJ1-2; CDR3aa: ASSATGGFGDYT
abundance: -; v_gene: TRBV7-2; j_gene: TRBJ1-1; CDR3aa: ASSLEGSAEAF
abundance: few; v_gene: TRBV1; j_gene: TRBJ2-7; CDR3aa: TSSQGRSEQY
abundance: -; v_gene: TRBV4-3; j_gene: TRBJ2-6; CDR3aa: ASSQEGVLSGANVLT
abundance: -; v_gene: TRBV7-2; j_gene: TRBJ2-5; CDR3aa: ASRRDLQETQY
abundance: few; v_gene: TRBV5-6; j_gene: TRBJ1-1; CDR3aa: ASSKIQARNTEAF
abundance: -; v_gene: TRBV20-1; j_gene: TRBJ1-2; CDR3aa: SASNSYGYT
abundance: few; v_gene: TRBV9; j_gene: TRBJ1-6; CDR3aa: ASSVSQRPNSPLH
abundance: -; v_gene: TRBV27; j_gene: TRBJ2-6; CDR3aa: ASKGSGANVLT
abundance: -; v_gene: TRBV7-2; j_gene: TRBJ2-1; CDR3aa: ASTTLLYEQF
abundance: -; v_gene: TRBV28; j_gene: TRBJ1-5; CDR3aa: ASRPGGGVDQPQH
abundance: -; v_gene: TRBV7-8; j_gene: TRBJ1-1; CDR3aa: ASSVRPDTEAF
abundance: few; v_gene: TRBV4-3; j_gene: TRBJ1-2; CDR3aa: ASSQGIRGGYGYT
abundance: few; v_gene: TRBV7-2; j_gene: TRBJ2-2; CDR3aa: ASSSPSGELF
abundance: -; v_gene: TRBV19; j_gene: TRBJ2-7; CDR3aa: ASSTDRASSYEQY
abundance: -; v_gene: TRBV7-2; j_gene: TRBJ1-2; CDR3aa: ASSLGRENYGYT
abundance: few; v_gene: TRBV30; j_gene: TRBJ1-2; CDR3aa: AWRGQGDYGYT
abundance: -; v_gene: TRBV5-1; j_gene: TRBJ1-2; CDR3aa: ASSLAQANYGYT
abundance: few; v_gene: TRBV10-3; j_gene: TRBJ1-2; CDR3aa: AIRAGQTPEYGYT
abundance: few; v_gene: TRBV4-3; j_gene: TRBJ1-2; CDR3aa: ASSRDGNYGYT
abundance: -; v_gene: TRBV4-3; j_gene: TRBJ1-6; CDR3aa: ASSPGRYNSPLH
abundance: few; v_gene: TRBV9; j_gene: TRBJ2-2; CDR3aa: ASSPNRENTGELF
abundance: -; v_gene: TRBV4-3; j_gene: TRBJ1-4; CDR3aa: ASSQDRGQINEKLF
abundance: -; v_gene: TRBV29-1; j_gene: TRBJ2-2; CDR3aa: SVGGQGATAGELF
abundance: few; v_gene: TRBV15; j_gene: TRBJ2-1; CDR3aa: ATSLGGRGGNEQF
abundance: -; v_gene: TRBV5-1; j_gene: TRBJ1-2; CDR3aa: ASSSATGLNYGYT
abundance: -; v_gene: TRBV2; j_gene: TRBJ2-1; CDR3aa: ASSREVEQF
abundance: -; v_gene: TRBV14; j_gene: TRBJ1-2; CDR3aa: ASSQVTGEGYT
abundance: few; v_gene: TRBV18; j_gene: TRBJ1-2; CDR3aa: ASSPTGTVTNYGYT
abundance: -; v_gene: TRBV7-2; j_gene: TRBJ1-1; CDR3aa: ASSLDSNTEAF
abundance: -; v_gene: TRBV28; j_gene: TRBJ1-2; CDR3aa: ASSSHQGLEGYT
abundance: few; v_gene: TRBV7-9; j_gene: TRBJ2-3; CDR3aa: ASSPLGGDTQY
abundance: few; v_gene: TRBV5-6; j_gene: TRBJ1-5; CDR3aa: ASSSYRDRDNQPQH